This T cell receptor beta chain was sequenced during a study of OX40 agonist ivuxolimab in advanced cancers. With 7 bases clipped from V and 6 bases from J, the junction kept 8 bases outside the gene matches. The CDR3 is made up of 13 amino acids. CDR1 ENHRY and CDR2 SYGVKD come from the germline V gene. The repertoire was sequenced with immunoSEQ multiplex PCR; TCRdb's copy has only in-frame clones and lacks some. The repertoire holds 37,000 or so clones, with about 85% as singletons. The sequence came from an adult with an advanced solid tumor such as melanoma, head and neck, liver or kidney cancer. The specimen comprised CD4+ or CD8+ T cells sorted from blood, sampled in a trial of the OX40 agonist ivuxolimab. The genes are TRBV10-3 and TRBJ1-2; TRBD1 matches 7 bases. As DNA, the CDR3 is TGTGCCATCACTTCACAGGGGTTCAATGGCTACACCTTC. Its translation is CAITSQGFNGYTF.